These T cell receptor beta chains were read from a single sample in a study of T-cell reconstitution after alpha-beta-depleted transplantation in children. TCRdb processed the PCR reads anew with MiXCR; each CDR3 protein has one entry. Of around 370,000 distinct CDR3 sequences in the sample, under 13% were seen once. The sample here was PBMCs from the stem cell graft donor, taken from the stem cell graft. The origin of the receptors is a human donor who donated a stem cell graft to a child with acute lymphoblastic leukemia. CDR3s include the opening cysteine and the closing phenylalanine or tryptophan. The D gene is left open where the match is weak. Size is omitted from some rows. Given values are once, few, many or a class for expanded clones.

clone_size d_call j_call v_call cdr3_aa cdr3_nt
few - TRBJ2-7 TRBV28 CVTTTFRREQSYEQYF TGTGTCACCACCACCTTCAGACGGGAGCAGTCCTACGAGCAGTACTTC
few TRBD2 TRBJ2-3 TRBV27 CASSLSTEGGRVDDTQYF TGTGCCAGCAGTTTATCGACGGAGGGCGGGAGGGTTGACGATACGCAGTATTTT
few - TRBJ2-7 TRBV12-3/TRBV12-4 CASSPWEGVTYEQYF TGTGCCAGCAGCCCTTGGGAGGGGGTAACCTACGAGCAGTACTTC
few TRBD1 TRBJ2-6 TRBV28 CASGTGTGTSGANVLTF TGTGCCAGCGGTACCGGGACAGGAACCTCTGGGGCCAACGTCCTGACTTTC
- - TRBJ2-5 TRBV28 CASSFLDRFQETQYF TGTGCCAGCAGTTTTCTTGACAGATTCCAAGAGACCCAGTACTTC
few TRBD1 TRBJ2-1 TRBV7-9 CASSLSPGQGAEQFF TGTGCCAGCAGCTTATCCCCAGGACAGGGAGCTGAGCAGTTCTTC
- - TRBJ1-1 TRBV4-1 CASSQDGIEAFF TGCGCCAGCAGCCAAGACGGGATTGAAGCTTTCTTT
many - TRBJ2-7 TRBV27 CASSSAGGEQYF TGTGCCAGCAGTTCGGCGGGCGGCGAGCAGTACTTC
- - TRBJ1-3 TRBV7-9 CASSRGVPGNTIYF TGTGCCAGCAGTCGCGGGGTCCCCGGAAACACCATATATTTT
few TRBD2 TRBJ2-1 TRBV5-1 CASSGLRTSANEQFF TGCGCCAGCAGCGGACTCAGGACTAGCGCCAATGAGCAGTTCTTC
few - TRBJ2-1 TRBV5-1 CASSLAEHNEQFF TGCGCCAGCAGCTTGGCGGAGCACAATGAGCAGTTCTTC
- - TRBJ2-7 TRBV29-1 CSVVEPSRYEQYF TGCAGCGTTGTAGAACCGTCTCGGTACGAGCAGTACTTC
few TRBD1 TRBJ2-1 TRBV7-2 CASSLGLRGTGDNEQFF TGTGCCAGCAGCTTAGGGCTCCGCGGGACAGGGGATAATGAGCAGTTCTTC
few - TRBJ1-1 TRBV7-2 CASSLYSGLEAFF TGTGCCAGCAGCTTATATTCAGGTTTAGAAGCTTTCTTT
few - TRBJ2-1 TRBV12-3/TRBV12-4 CASNKQGTYSNEQFF TGTGCCAGCAACAAACAGGGAACTTATAGCAATGAGCAGTTCTTC
few - TRBJ2-5 TRBV7-9 CASSLATGLVETQYF TGTGCCAGCAGCTTAGCCACAGGGTTAGTTGAGACCCAGTACTTC
many TRBD1 TRBJ1-5 TRBV5-5 CASSPWTGDNQPQHF TGTGCCAGCAGCCCCTGGACAGGGGACAATCAGCCCCAGCATTTT
few - TRBJ2-2 TRBV9 CASSDSTDGELFF TGTGCCAGCAGCGATTCCACCGACGGGGAGCTGTTTTTT
- - TRBJ1-5 TRBV7-2 CASSLAAASNQPQHF TGTGCCAGCAGCTTAGCGGCAGCTAGCAATCAGCCCCAGCATTTT
few - TRBJ2-7 TRBV5-1 CASSVSGAYEQYF TGCGCCAGCAGTGTTTCAGGGGCCTACGAGCAGTACTTC
many TRBD1 TRBJ1-4 TRBV7-8 CASSRGQGGEKLFF TGTGCCAGCAGCCGGGGACAGGGTGGTGAAAAACTGTTTTTT
- TRBD2 TRBJ2-1 TRBV12-3/TRBV12-4 CASSRTFSGDAYNEQFF TGTGCCAGCAGCCGTACCTTTAGCGGGGATGCCTACAATGAGCAGTTCTTC
few TRBD1 TRBJ1-1 TRBV11-1 CASSYRTGRIPVDTEAFF TGTGCCAGCAGCTACCGGACAGGAAGGATTCCTGTTGACACTGAAGCTTTCTTT
- TRBD2 TRBJ2-5 TRBV5-1 CASRWEAGGDQYF TGCGCCAGCAGGTGGGAAGCGGGAGGAGACCAGTACTTC
few - TRBJ2-7 TRBV4-3 CASSAGKGAGHYEQYF TGCGCCAGCAGCGCGGGGAAGGGTGCGGGCCACTACGAGCAGTACTTC
- TRBD1 TRBJ1-5 TRBV7-8 CASSSGQEGYSNQPQHF TGTGCCAGCAGCTCGGGACAGGAGGGTTATAGCAATCAGCCCCAGCATTTT
- TRBD2 TRBJ2-3 TRBV6-1 CASRTSGSPDTQYF TGTGCCAGCAGGACTAGCGGGAGCCCAGATACGCAGTATTTT
few - TRBJ1-6 TRBV5-5 CASSLVSFYNSPLHF TGTGCCAGCAGCTTGGTTTCGTTCTATAATTCACCCCTCCACTTT
many - TRBJ1-6 TRBV4-2 CASSQDTGNSPLHF TGTGCCAGCAGCCAAGATACAGGGAATTCACCCCTCCACTTT
- - TRBJ2-7 TRBV12-3/TRBV12-4 CASSFAGRGYEQYF TGTGCCAGCAGTTTTGCCGGGAGAGGGTACGAGCAGTACTTC
few - TRBJ1-6 TRBV30 CAWRGPGQNNSPLHF TGTGCCTGGAGGGGTCCGGGACAAAATAATTCACCCCTCCACTTT
few TRBD2 TRBJ2-1 TRBV5-5 CASSLGLAGLYSYNEQFF TGTGCCAGCAGCTTGGGACTAGCGGGACTCTACTCCTACAATGAGCAGTTCTTC
- TRBD1 TRBJ1-5 TRBV20-1 CSATTGEPQHF TGCAGTGCTACTACAGGGGAGCCCCAGCATTTT
many - TRBJ1-2 TRBV27 CASGDSYGYTF TGTGCCAGCGGCGACAGCTATGGCTACACCTTC
- - TRBJ1-1 TRBV7-2 CASSHQGGTEAFF TGTGCCAGCAGCCATCAGGGCGGCACTGAAGCTTTCTTT
many - TRBJ1-1 TRBV14 CASSQDRVYTEAFF TGTGCCAGCAGCCAAGATAGGGTTTATACTGAAGCTTTCTTT
- TRBD1 TRBJ1-2 TRBV5-1 CASFGQVYGYTF TGCGCCAGCTTTGGACAGGTTTATGGCTACACCTTC
few - TRBJ1-4 TRBV5-1 CASSLGSANEKLFF TGCGCCAGCAGCTTGGGGTCAGCGAATGAAAAACTGTTTTTT
few TRBD1 TRBJ1-1 TRBV20-1 CSGTLGTVNTEAFF TGCAGTGGCACCCTCGGGACAGTGAACACTGAAGCTTTCTTT
once - TRBJ1-5 TRBV27 CATSFQGPNQPQHF TGTGCCACCAGTTTTCAGGGGCCCAATCAGCCCCAGCATTTT
- TRBD2 TRBJ2-1 TRBV29-1 CRVSGGDSYEQFF TGCCGCGTAAGCGGGGGGGACTCTTATGAGCAGTTCTTC
few TRBD2 TRBJ2-5 TRBV12-3/TRBV12-4 CASSLGLAGAVAQETQYF TGTGCCAGCAGTTTAGGTCTAGCGGGAGCGGTGGCCCAAGAGACCCAGTACTTC
many TRBD2 TRBJ2-1 TRBV2 CASSVSGATYNEQFF TGTGCCAGCAGTGTCAGCGGGGCCACTTACAATGAGCAGTTCTTC
- TRBD2 TRBJ2-3 TRBV4-1 CASSRGLAGGTDTQYF TGCGCCAGCAGCCGCGGACTAGCGGGTGGCACAGATACGCAGTATTTT
few TRBD1 TRBJ2-1 TRBV24-1 CATSLTGGSYNEQFF TGTGCCACCAGCCTTACAGGGGGCTCCTACAATGAGCAGTTCTTC
few TRBD2 TRBJ2-7 TRBV12-3/TRBV12-4 CASTSGTSYEQYF TGTGCCAGCACTAGCGGGACGTCCTACGAGCAGTACTTC
few - TRBJ1-6 TRBV27 CASSFNNSPLHF TGTGCCAGCAGTTTTAATAATTCACCCCTCCACTTT
few - TRBJ1-5 TRBV3-1 CASSQEGVGRDQPQHF TGTGCCAGCAGCCAAGAGGGGGTAGGAAGGGATCAGCCCCAGCATTTT
- TRBD2 TRBJ2-1 TRBV5-4 CASSLAWAGTSGPPSYNEQFF TGTGCCAGCAGCTTGGCTTGGGCGGGGACTAGCGGGCCGCCGTCCTACAATGAGCAGTTCTTC
- - TRBJ2-3 TRBV15 CATSRPGWADTQYF TGTGCCACCAGCAGACCGGGGTGGGCAGATACGCAGTATTTT
many - TRBJ1-1 TRBV11-3 CASSLRRNTEAFF TGTGCCAGCAGCTTAAGACGGAACACTGAAGCTTTCTTT